The entry below gives a single T cell receptor (beta chain) sequence along with its context. This specimen comes from a study of T cells expressing NK-cell markers. Study context: HCMV serostatus: seven of eight sequenced donors positive, one negative.

TCRdb reprocessed the 5' RACE reads and keeps a single row for each CDR3 protein, giving no DNA. This specimen shows 150,000 or so distinct CDR3 sequences; the ten leading clones hold approximately 35%. Per germline, CDR1 SGHNT and CDR2 YENEEA. The CDR3 totals 15 residues. The chain is built from TRBV11-3 and TRBJ2-5; TCRdb's D gene call, TRBD2, goes unchecked for lack of DNA. Sequencing was carried out using blood T cells: a sorted CD56 or NKG2C T cell subset, CD4+ or CD8+ T cells, or bulk PBMC T cells (not recorded which). This receptor was obtained from a woman aged 45-65 years in good health. This chain's CDR3 is CASSLPWTSEETQYF.